This T cell receptor (beta chain) originates from a study of blood T cell repertoires in COVID-19. Looking at the study overall: Italy, Spain and the United States were the sources of the convalescent and acute COVID-19 samples.

Germline values: CDR1 SGDLS, CDR2 YYNGEE. Trimming left V 4 bases short and J 3 bases short, with 7 bases between. The length of the CDR3 is 13 residues. In the original workflow: Scientists estimated how many nucleated cells there were by amplifying reference gene primers. Assay: immunoSEQ multiplex PCR; the TCRdb copy retains only in-frame clones and omits some. V and J calls and clone size come straight from that table; D and trimming were deduced from the DNA. The sample consists of more than 150,000 clones, roughly 86% of them appearing once. This chain links TRBV9 with TRBJ2-2; weak D call: TRBD1 (5 bases). Source material: peripheral blood. The TCR was taken from a man aged 50 to 59 with active or convalescent COVID-19. The CDR3: CASSYRYTGELFF. Written as DNA, the CDR3 is TGTGCCAGCAGCTACAGGTACACCGGGGAGCTGTTTTTT. Full variable domain (outside the CDR3, taken from reference TRBV9 and TRBJ2-2): DSGVTQTPKHLITATGQRVTLRCSPRSGDLSVYWYQQSLDQGLQFLIQYYNGEERAKGNILERFSAQQFPDLHSELNLSSLELGDSALYFCASSYRYTGELFFGEGSRLTVL.